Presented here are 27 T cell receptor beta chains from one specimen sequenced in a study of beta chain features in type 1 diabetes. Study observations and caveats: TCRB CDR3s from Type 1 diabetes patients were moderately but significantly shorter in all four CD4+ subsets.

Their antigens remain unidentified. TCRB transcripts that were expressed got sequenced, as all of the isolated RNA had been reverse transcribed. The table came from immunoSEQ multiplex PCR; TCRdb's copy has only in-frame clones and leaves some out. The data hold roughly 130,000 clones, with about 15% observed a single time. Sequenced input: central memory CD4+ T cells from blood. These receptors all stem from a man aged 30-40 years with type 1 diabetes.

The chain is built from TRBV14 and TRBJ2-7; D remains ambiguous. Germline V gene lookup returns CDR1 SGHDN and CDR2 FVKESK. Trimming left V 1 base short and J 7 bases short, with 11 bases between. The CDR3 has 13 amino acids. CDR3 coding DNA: TGTGCCAGCAGCCAAGGAGTAAAGAGGGAGCAGTACTTC. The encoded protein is CASSQGVKREQYF.

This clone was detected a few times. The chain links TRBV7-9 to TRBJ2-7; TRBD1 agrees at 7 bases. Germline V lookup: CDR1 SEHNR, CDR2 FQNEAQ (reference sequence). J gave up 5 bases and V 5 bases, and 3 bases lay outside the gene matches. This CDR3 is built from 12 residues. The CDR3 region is CASSPTGDEQYF. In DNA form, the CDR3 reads TGTGCCAGCAGCCCAACAGGGGACGAGCAGTACTTC.

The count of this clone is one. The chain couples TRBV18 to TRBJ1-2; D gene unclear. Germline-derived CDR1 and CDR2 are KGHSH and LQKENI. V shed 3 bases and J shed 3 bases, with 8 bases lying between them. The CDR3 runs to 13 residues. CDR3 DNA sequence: TGTGCCAGCTCACCCTCAAGGGACTATGGCTACACCTTC. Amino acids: CASSPSRDYGYTF.

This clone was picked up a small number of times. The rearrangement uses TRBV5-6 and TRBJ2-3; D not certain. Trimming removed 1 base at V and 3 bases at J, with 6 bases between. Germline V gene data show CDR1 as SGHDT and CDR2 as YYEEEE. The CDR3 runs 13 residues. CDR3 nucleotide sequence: TGTGCCAGCAGCTTGTTCGGAACAGATACGCAGTATTTT. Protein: CASSLFGTDTQYF.

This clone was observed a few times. CDR3 loop: CASSSPGQKETQYF. DNA for the CDR3: TGTGCCAGCAGCTCGCCGGGACAGAAAGAGACCCAGTACTTC. The V gene is TRBV11-2, the J gene TRBJ2-5; 7 nucleotides agree with TRBD1. This CDR3 contains 14 residues. Unmatched junction bases numbered 5, after V lost 4 bases and J lost 3 bases. Germline CDR1 reads SGHAT; CDR2 reads FQNNGV.

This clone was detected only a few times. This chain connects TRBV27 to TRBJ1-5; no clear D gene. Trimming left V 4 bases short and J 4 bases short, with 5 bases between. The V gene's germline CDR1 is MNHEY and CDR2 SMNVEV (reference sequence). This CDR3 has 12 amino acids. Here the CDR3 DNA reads TGTGCCAGCAGTTGGGGAAATCAGCCCCAGCATTTT. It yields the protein CASSWGNQPQHF.

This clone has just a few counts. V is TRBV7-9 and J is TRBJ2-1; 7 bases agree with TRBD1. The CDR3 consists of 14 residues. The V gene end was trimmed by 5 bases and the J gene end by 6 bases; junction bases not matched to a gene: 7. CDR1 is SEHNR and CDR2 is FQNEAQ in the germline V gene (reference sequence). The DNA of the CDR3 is TGTGCCAGCAGCCAGACAGGGTCGGCCAATGAGCAGTTCTTC. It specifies CASSQTGSANEQFF.

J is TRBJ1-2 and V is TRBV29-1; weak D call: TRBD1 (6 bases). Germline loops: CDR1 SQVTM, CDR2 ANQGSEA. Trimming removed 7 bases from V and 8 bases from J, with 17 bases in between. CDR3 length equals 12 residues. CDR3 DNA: TGCAGCGCTTCACAGGGTTGGGGCGGCTACACCTTC. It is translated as CSASQGWGGYTF.

For the CDR3, the DNA is TGTGCCAGCAGCGGGCCCACCCCTAGCACAGATACGCAGTATTTT. This encodes CASSGPTPSTDTQYF. This chain connects TRBV9 to TRBJ2-3; D is ambiguous. The CDR3 spans 15 residues. V dropped 3 bases and J dropped 0 bases, with 11 bases sitting between them. Germline V gene lookup returns CDR1 SGDLS and CDR2 YYNGEE.

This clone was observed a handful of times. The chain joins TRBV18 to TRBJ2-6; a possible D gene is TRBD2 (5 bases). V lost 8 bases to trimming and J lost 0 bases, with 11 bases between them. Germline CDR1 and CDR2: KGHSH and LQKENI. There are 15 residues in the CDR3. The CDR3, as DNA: TGTGCCAGCCCCGTCGGAGGCTCTGGGGCCAACGTCCTGACTTTC. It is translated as CASPVGGSGANVLTF.

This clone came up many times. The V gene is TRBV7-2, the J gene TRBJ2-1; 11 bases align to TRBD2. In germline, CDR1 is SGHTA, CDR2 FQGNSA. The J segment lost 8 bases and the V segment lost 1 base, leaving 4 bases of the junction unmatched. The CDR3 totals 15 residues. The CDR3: CASSLGLAGHHEQFF. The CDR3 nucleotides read TGTGCCAGCAGCTTAGGACTAGCGGGGCACCATGAGCAGTTCTTC.

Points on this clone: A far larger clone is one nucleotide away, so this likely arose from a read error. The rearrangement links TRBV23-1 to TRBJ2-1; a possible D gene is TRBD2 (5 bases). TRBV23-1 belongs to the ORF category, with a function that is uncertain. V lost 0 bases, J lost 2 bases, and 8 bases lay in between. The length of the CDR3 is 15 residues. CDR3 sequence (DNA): TGCGCCAGCAGTCAATCGGCGGGCCCCTACAATGAGCAGTTCTTC. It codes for CASSQSAGPYNEQFF.

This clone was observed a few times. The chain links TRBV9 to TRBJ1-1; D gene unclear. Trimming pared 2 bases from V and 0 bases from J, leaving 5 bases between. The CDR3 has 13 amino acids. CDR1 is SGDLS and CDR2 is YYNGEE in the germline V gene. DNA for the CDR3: TGTGCCAGCAGCGTGCTGCTGAACACTGAAGCTTTCTTT. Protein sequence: CASSVLLNTEAFF.

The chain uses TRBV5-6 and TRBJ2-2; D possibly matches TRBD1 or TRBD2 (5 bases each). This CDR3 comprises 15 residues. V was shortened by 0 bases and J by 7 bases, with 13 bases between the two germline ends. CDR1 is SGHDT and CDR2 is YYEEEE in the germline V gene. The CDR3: CASSLAGTVVGELFF. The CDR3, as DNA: TGTGCCAGCAGCTTGGCCGGGACCGTAGTCGGGGAGCTGTTTTTT.

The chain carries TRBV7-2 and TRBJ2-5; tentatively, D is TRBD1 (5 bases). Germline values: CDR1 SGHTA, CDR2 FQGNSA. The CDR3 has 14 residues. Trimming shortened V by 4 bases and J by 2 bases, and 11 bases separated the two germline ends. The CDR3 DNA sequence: TGTGCCAGCAGCTCAGGGATTGTGCAAGAGACCCAGTACTTC. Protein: CASSSGIVQETQYF. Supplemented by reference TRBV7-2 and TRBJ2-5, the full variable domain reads GAGVSQSPSNKVTEKGKDVELRCDPISGHTALYWYRQSLGQGLEFLIYFQGNSAPDKSGLPSDRFSAERTGGSVSTLTIQRTQQEDSAVYLCASSSGIVQETQYFGPGTRLLVL.

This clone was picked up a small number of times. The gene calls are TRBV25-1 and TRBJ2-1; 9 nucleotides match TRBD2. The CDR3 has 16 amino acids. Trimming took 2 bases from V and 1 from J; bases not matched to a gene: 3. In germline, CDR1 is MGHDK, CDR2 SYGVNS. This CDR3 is CASSEAGGLSYNEQFF. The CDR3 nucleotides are TGTGCCAGCAGTGAAGCGGGGGGGCTATCCTACAATGAGCAGTTCTTC.

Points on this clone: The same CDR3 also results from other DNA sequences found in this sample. The CDR3 sequence is CASSLDLAGYNEQFF. The CDR3, as DNA: TGTGCCAGCAGCTTAGACCTAGCGGGGTACAATGAGCAGTTCTTC. The V call is TRBV7-2, the J call TRBJ2-1; 9 positions agree with TRBD2. The V and J ends lost 1 base and 4 bases, in that order; junction bases with no gene match: 2. CDR3 size: 15 residues. Germline V lookup: CDR1 SGHTA, CDR2 FQGNSA.

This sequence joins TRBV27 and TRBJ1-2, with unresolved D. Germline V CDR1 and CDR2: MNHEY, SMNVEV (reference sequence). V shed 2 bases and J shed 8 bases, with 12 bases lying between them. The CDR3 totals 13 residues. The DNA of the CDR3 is TGTGCCAGCAGTTTAGTTGTTGGGGAAGGCTACACCTTC. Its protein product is CASSLVVGEGYTF.

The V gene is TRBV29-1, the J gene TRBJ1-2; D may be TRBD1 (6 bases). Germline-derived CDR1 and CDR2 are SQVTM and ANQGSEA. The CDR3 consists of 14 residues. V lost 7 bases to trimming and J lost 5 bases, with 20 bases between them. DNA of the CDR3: TGCAGCGCCACCGGAGGGGGTAGACAATATGGCTACACCTTC. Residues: CSATGGGRQYGYTF.

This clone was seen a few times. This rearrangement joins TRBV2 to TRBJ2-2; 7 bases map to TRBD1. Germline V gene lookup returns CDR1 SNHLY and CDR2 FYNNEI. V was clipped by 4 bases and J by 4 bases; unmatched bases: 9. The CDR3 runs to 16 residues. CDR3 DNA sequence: TGTGCCAGCAGTGGGTGGGACAGTGAATTCACCGGGGAGCTGTTTTTT. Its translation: CASSGWDSEFTGELFF.

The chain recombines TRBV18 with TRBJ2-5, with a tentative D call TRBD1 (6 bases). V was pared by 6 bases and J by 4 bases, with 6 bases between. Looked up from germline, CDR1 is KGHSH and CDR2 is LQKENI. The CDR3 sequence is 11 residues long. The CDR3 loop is CASSTGETQYF. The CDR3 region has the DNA TGTGCCAGCTCGACAGGAGAGACCCAGTACTTC.

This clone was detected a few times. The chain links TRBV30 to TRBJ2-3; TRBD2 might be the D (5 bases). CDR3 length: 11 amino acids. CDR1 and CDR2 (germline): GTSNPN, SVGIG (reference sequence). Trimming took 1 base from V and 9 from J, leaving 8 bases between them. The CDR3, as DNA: TGTGCCTGGAGTGGTGGAGGCACGCAGTATTTT. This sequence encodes CAWSGGGTQYF.

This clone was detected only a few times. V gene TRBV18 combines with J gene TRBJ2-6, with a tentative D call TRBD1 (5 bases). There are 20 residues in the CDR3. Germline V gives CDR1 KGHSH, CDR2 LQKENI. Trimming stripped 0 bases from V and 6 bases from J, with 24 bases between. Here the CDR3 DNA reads TGTGCCAGCTCACCACCGATAAGTGAGATGACAGTAACTCTGGCCAACGTCCTGACTTTC. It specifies CASSPPISEMTVTLANVLTF.

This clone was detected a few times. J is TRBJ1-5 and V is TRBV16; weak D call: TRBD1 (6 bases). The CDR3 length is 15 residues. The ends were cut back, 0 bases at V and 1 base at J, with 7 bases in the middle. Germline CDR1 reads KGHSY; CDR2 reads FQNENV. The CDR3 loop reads CASSQSDSSNQPQHF. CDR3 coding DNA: TGTGCCAGCAGCCAATCGGACAGCAGCAATCAGCCCCAGCATTTT.

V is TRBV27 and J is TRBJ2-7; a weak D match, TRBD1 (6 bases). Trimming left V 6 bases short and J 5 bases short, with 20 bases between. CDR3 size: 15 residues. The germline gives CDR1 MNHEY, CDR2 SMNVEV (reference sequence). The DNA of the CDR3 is TGTGCCAGCAGCCCCATACAGGGATTCGTAAACGAGCAGTACTTC. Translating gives CASSPIQGFVNEQYF.

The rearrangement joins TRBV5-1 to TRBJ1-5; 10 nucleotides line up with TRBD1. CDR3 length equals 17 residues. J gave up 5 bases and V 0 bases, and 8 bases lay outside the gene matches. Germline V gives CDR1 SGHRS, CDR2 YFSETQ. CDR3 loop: CASSLAPGQGLDQPQHF. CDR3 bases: TGCGCCAGCAGCTTGGCCCCGGGACAGGGGCTGGATCAGCCCCAGCATTTT. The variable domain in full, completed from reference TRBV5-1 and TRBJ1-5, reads KAGVTQTPRYLIKTRGQQVTLSCSPISGHRSVSWYQQTPGQGLQFLFEYFSETQRNKGNFPGRFSGRQFSNSRSEMNVSTLELGDSALYLCASSLAPGQGLDQPQHFGDGTRLSIL.

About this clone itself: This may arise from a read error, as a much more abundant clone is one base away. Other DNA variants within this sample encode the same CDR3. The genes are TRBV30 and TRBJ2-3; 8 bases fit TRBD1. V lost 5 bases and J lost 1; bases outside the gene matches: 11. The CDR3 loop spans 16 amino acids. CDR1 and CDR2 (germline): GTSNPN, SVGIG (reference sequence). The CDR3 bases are TGTGCCTGGGGTACAGGGGGGCAAGTAGGCACAGATACGCAGTATTTT. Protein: CAWGTGGQVGTDTQYF.